These 17 T cell receptor beta chains originate from one sample sequenced in a study of CD8 T cells in Susac syndrome. cDNA came from approximately 0.5 to 1 ug RNA primed by random hexamers. TCRdb used MiXCR to reprocess the immunoSEQ multiplex PCR reads, holding one entry per CDR3 protein. The repertoire includes 120,000 to 150,000 distinct CDR3 sequences, 90% to 96% of them detected once, and about 0.08% sits in the top ten. Sequenced input: CD4+ T cells from PBMCs. Every receptor here comes from a human donor with Susac syndrome.

The chain couples TRBV20-1 to TRBJ2-5, with 12 positions matching TRBD2. From germline, CDR1 is DFQATT and CDR2 SNEGSKA (reference sequence). The V segment lost 0 bases and the J segment 2 bases; nucleotides outside the gene matches: 7. This CDR3 contains 17 residues. CDR3 loop: CSARDRLAGGMQETQYF. CDR3 nucleotides: TGCAGTGCTAGAGATCGGCTAGCGGGGGGGATGCAAGAGACCCAGTACTTC.

The V and J genes are TRBV29-1 and TRBJ1-2, with D tentatively TRBD1 (5 bases). CDR1 is SQVTM, CDR2 ANQGSEA, per germline. The CDR3 is made up of 14 amino acids. V was clipped by 0 bases and J by 4 bases, with 12 bases between them. CDR3 loop: CSVEENPGTYGYTF. DNA for the CDR3: TGCAGCGTTGAAGAAAATCCAGGGACCTATGGCTACACCTTC.

This chain links TRBV7-9 with TRBJ1-2; unclear D gene. The germline CDR1 and CDR2 sequences are SEHNR and FQNEAQ (reference sequence). V lost 0 bases and J lost 6, with 8 bases in between. The CDR3 extends over 13 amino acids. CDR3 nucleotide sequence: TGTGCCAGCAGCTTAGCGGGCTCCAATGGCTACACCTTC. It specifies CASSLAGSNGYTF.

The CDR3 loop reads CASSPDPAGQPQHF. The CDR3, as DNA: TGTGCCAGCAGCCCAGACCCAGCCGGGCAGCCCCAGCATTTT. The J gene is TRBJ1-5, the V gene TRBV7-9, with D unclear. Deletions cut 5 bases from V and 7 bases from J, with 15 bases between. CDR3 length: 14 residues. The germline gives CDR1 SEHNR, CDR2 FQNEAQ (reference sequence).

V and J are TRBV5-1 and TRBJ1-1, with D unresolved. The CDR3 has 14 amino acids. Deletions cut 0 bases from V and 3 bases from J, with 9 bases between. Germline CDR1 SGHRS, CDR2 YFSETQ. DNA of the CDR3: TGCGCCAGCAGCTTGGGCCAAGGTTACACTGAAGCTTTCTTT. Translation: CASSLGQGYTEAFF. Drawing the rest from reference TRBV5-1 and TRBJ1-1, the complete variable domain is KAGVTQTPRYLIKTRGQQVTLSCSPISGHRSVSWYQQTPGQGLQFLFEYFSETQRNKGNFPGRFSGRQFSNSRSEMNVSTLELGDSALYLCASSLGQGYTEAFFGQGTRLTVV.

The chain combines TRBV28 with TRBJ2-6; D call uncertain. The CDR3 extends over 14 amino acids. The V gene's germline CDR1 is MDHEN and CDR2 SYDVKM. Trimming cost V 5 bases and J 4 bases, with 9 bases left between them. CDR3 coding DNA: TGTGCCAGCAGTGTTGTACCCGGGGCCAACGTCCTGACTTTC. This gives the protein CASSVVPGANVLTF.

This clonotype was detected only once. The CDR3 spells CSVVLMMGEAFF. The DNA of the CDR3 is TGCAGCGTTGTTCTAATGATGGGTGAAGCTTTCTTT. The chain combines TRBV29-1 with TRBJ1-1; D remains ambiguous. Trimming cost V 4 bases and J 7 bases, with 13 bases left between them. In germline, CDR1 is SQVTM, CDR2 ANQGSEA. The CDR3 extends over 12 amino acids.

The gene calls are TRBV7-3 and TRBJ2-2, with 7 bases fitting TRBD1. Per germline, CDR1 SGHTA and CDR2 FQGTGA. V shed 4 bases and J 5 bases; nucleotides not matched to a gene: 4. The CDR3 has 14 amino acids. The CDR3 DNA reads TGTGCCAGCAGCTCGGGACAGCGAACCGGGGAGCTGTTTTTT. Protein: CASSSGQRTGELFF.

This chain joins TRBV25-1 and TRBJ1-1; 7 positions match TRBD1. This CDR3 has 15 amino acids. J gave up 2 bases and V 2 bases, and 5 bases lay outside the gene matches. Germline CDR1 and CDR2: MGHDK and SYGVNS. Written as DNA, the CDR3 is TGTGCCAGCAGTGAAATAGGACAGGCCAACACTGAAGCTTTCTTT. Translating it yields CASSEIGQANTEAFF.

This sequence joins TRBV20-1 and TRBJ2-7; D call uncertain. CDR1 and CDR2 (germline): DFQATT, SNEGSKA (reference sequence). V shed 0 bases and J shed 5 bases, with 8 bases lying between them. The CDR3 runs to 12 residues. The CDR3 loop reads CSARDQEDEQYF. The DNA for the CDR3 is TGCAGTGCTAGAGATCAGGAAGACGAGCAGTACTTC.

The V and J genes are TRBV20-1 and TRBJ1-4; possible D gene TRBD1, 6 bases. Looked up from germline, CDR1 is DFQATT and CDR2 is SNEGSKA (reference sequence). Trimming took 1 base from V and 8 from J, leaving 11 bases between them. The length of the CDR3 is 13 residues. The CDR3 here is CSARAGEREKLFF. The CDR3 region has the DNA TGCAGTGCTAGAGCAGGGGAGAGGGAAAAACTGTTTTTT.

Only one count was recorded for this clonotype. The chain couples TRBV7-9 to TRBJ2-2; D perhaps matches TRBD1 (6 bases). From germline, CDR1 is SEHNR and CDR2 FQNEAQ (reference sequence). Trimming shortened V by 7 bases and J by 2 bases, and 14 bases separated the two germline ends. The CDR3 runs to 15 residues. Here the CDR3 reads CASTPRGINTGELFF. CDR3 sequence (DNA): TGTGCCAGCACCCCTAGGGGGATAAACACCGGGGAGCTGTTTTTT.

CDR3: CATQETPQETQYF. CDR3 DNA sequence: TGTGCCACCCAGGAGACTCCCCAAGAGACCCAGTACTTC. The rearrangement joins TRBV5-6 to TRBJ2-5; no reliable D call. Trimming took off 9 bases at V and 1 base at J, with 13 bases between the two ends. Germline CDR1 reads SGHDT; CDR2 reads YYEEEE. The CDR3 has 13 residues. The full variable domain, with the rest looked up from reference TRBV5-6 and TRBJ2-5, is DAGVTQSPTHLIKTRGQQVTLRCSPKSGHDTVSWYQQALGQGPQFIFQYYEEEERQRGNFPDRFSGHQFPNYSSELNVNALLLGDSALYLCATQETPQETQYFGPGTRLLVL.

This clonotype occurred once. This chain connects TRBV4-1 to TRBJ1-5, with 10 bases aligning to TRBD1. CDR1 and CDR2 from the germline V gene are MGHRA and YSYEKL. The CDR3 loop spans 17 amino acids. V dropped 1 base and J dropped 2; count of bases not matched to a gene: 5. The CDR3 bases are TGCGCCAGCAGCCAAGTCACCGGGACAGGGGGCAATCAGCCCCAGCATTTT. Its protein is CASSQVTGTGGNQPQHF.

V gene TRBV21-1 combines with J gene TRBJ2-7. TRBV21-1 is a pseudogene. This CDR3 spans 9 amino acids. CDR3 protein: CASKNLYDF. The CDR3 DNA reads TGTGCCAGCAAAAACCTTTACGACTTC.

The chain joins TRBV4-1 to TRBJ1-2, with 7 bases that match TRBD1. The ends lost 1 base at V and 2 bases at J; junction bases unmatched: 10. The CDR3 runs to 17 residues. Germline-derived CDR1 and CDR2 are MGHRA and YSYEKL. The CDR3 region is CASSQVKGAATNYGYTF. The DNA for the CDR3 is TGCGCCAGCAGCCAAGTTAAGGGGGCAGCTACGAACTATGGCTACACCTTC.

The chain couples TRBV6-5 to TRBJ1-2, with TRBD1 matching 7 bases. With 8 bases clipped from V and 2 bases from J, the junction kept 2 bases outside the gene matches. The CDR3 has 12 residues. The germline gives CDR1 MNHEY, CDR2 SVGAGI. The CDR3: CASQGGNYGYTF. The CDR3 region has the DNA TGTGCCAGCCAGGGGGGAAACTATGGCTACACCTTC.